The 18 T cell receptor beta chains in this list originate from one sample, sequenced in a study of PD-1 and CTLA-4 blockade in melanoma. Measured with immunoSEQ multiplex PCR; TCRdb has only the in-frame clones, and not every one. In the table there are about 21,000 clones, approximately 90% of which are singletons. The sample consisted of CD8+ T cells from peripheral blood, taken before anti-PD-1 treatment. The source of these receptors is a human donor with melanoma.

This clone was recorded a few times. The chain links TRBV9 to TRBJ2-1; D gene ambiguous. The germline gives CDR1 SGDLS, CDR2 YYNGEE. V was clipped by 0 bases and J by 0 bases, with 7 bases between them. CDR3 length: 15 amino acids. In DNA form, the CDR3 reads TGTGCCAGCAGCGTAGCCCAGAGCTCCTACAATGAGCAGTTCTTC. Translation: CASSVAQSSYNEQFF.

The chain uses TRBV6-1 and TRBJ2-2; 7 bases match TRBD2. The V and J ends lost 3 bases and 5 bases, in that order; junction bases with no gene match: 3. The CDR3 sequence is 14 residues long. Per germline, CDR1 MNHNS and CDR2 SASEGT. This chain's CDR3 is CASSEGGGTGELFF. CDR3 DNA sequence: TGTGCCAGCAGTGAGGGGGGAGGGACCGGGGAGCTGTTTTTT.

CDR3 loop: CASSEERLASHNEQFF. The CDR3 coding sequence is TGTGCCAGCAGTGAAGAAAGGCTAGCGTCCCACAATGAGCAGTTCTTC. The V call is TRBV2, the J call TRBJ2-1; D might be TRBD2 (6 bases). The CDR3 loop spans 16 amino acids. The ends were cut back, 1 base at V and 5 bases at J, with 15 bases in the middle. The germline gives CDR1 SNHLY, CDR2 FYNNEI.

The CDR3 DNA reads TGTGCCAGCAGCTTAGCGGGGGGGCCCACAGATACGCAGTATTTT. It is translated as CASSLAGGPTDTQYF. The chain is built from TRBV7-9 and TRBJ2-3; a possible D gene is TRBD2 (7 bases). The CDR3 spans 15 residues. Trimming pared 0 bases from V and 2 bases from J, leaving 9 bases between. The germline V gene encodes CDR1 SEHNR and CDR2 FQNEAQ (reference sequence).

This chain uses TRBV5-4 with TRBJ2-7; 9 bases match TRBD2. This CDR3 has 15 residues. Germline V gene lookup returns CDR1 SGHNT and CDR2 YYREEE (reference sequence). V shed 0 bases and J 4 bases; nucleotides not matched to a gene: 5. The CDR3 protein is CASSLVSGGSYEQYF. The CDR3 bases are TGTGCCAGCAGCTTGGTTAGCGGGGGTTCGTACGAGCAGTACTTC.

The chain recombines TRBV19 with TRBJ1-5; no definite D call. The germline V and J ends were trimmed by 5 bases and 0 bases, with 11 bases remaining between them. The V gene's germline CDR1 is LNHDA and CDR2 SQIVND (reference sequence). The CDR3 is 15 amino acids. CDR3 protein: CASSPRVDSNQPQHF. DNA for the CDR3: TGTGCCAGTAGTCCACGGGTGGATAGCAATCAGCCCCAGCATTTT.

This sequence joins TRBV13 and TRBJ2-1; 9 bases line up with TRBD2. Unmatched junction bases numbered 12, after V lost 0 bases and J lost 0 bases. Germline V gene lookup returns CDR1 PRHDT and CDR2 FYEKMQ (reference sequence). This CDR3 region has 20 residues. DNA for the CDR3: TGTGCCAGCAGCTTAGGCGTGGCGGGGGGGAAAACGAGCTCCTACAATGAGCAGTTCTTC. As protein: CASSLGVAGGKTSSYNEQFF.

The CDR3 DNA follows: TGTGCCAGCAGCTTAGTAAAGGGGGCGGATGAAAAACTGTTTTTT. Translation gives CASSLVKGADEKLFF. The genes are TRBV7-9 and TRBJ1-4; 7 bases are a match to TRBD1. Germline V lookup: CDR1 SEHNR, CDR2 FQNEAQ (reference sequence). Unmatched junction bases numbered 5, after V lost 1 base and J lost 6 bases. CDR3 length: 15 amino acids.

This chain links TRBV30 with TRBJ1-4, with D hard to call. The CDR3 contains 16 residues. Germline loops: CDR1 GTSNPN, CDR2 SVGIG (reference sequence). V was shortened by 1 base and J by 0 bases, with 12 bases between the two germline ends. The CDR3, as DNA: TGTGCCTGGAGTGAAGCGGCGGGTACAACTAATGAAAAACTGTTTTTT. Translation: CAWSEAAGTTNEKLFF. The full variable domain, its missing parts supplied by reference TRBV30 and TRBJ1-4, is SQTIHQWPATLVQPVGSPLSLECTVEGTSNPNLYWYRQAAGRGLQLLFYSVGIGQISSEVPQNLSASRPQDRQFILSSKKLLLSDSGFYLCAWSEAAGTTNEKLFFGSGTQLSVL.

The chain uses TRBV29-1 and TRBJ1-1; D unresolved. V lost 1 base, J lost 1 base, and 10 bases lay in between. Germline V CDR1 and CDR2: SQVTM, ANQGSEA. The CDR3 is 14 amino acids. The CDR3 DNA reads as TGCAGCGTTGAAGCTTTACAGACGAACACTGAAGCTTTCTTT. Translation: CSVEALQTNTEAFF.

The chain employs TRBV24-1 and TRBJ2-5, with 13 bases that match TRBD2. CDR1 KGHDR and CDR2 SFDVKD come from the germline V gene. The CDR3 runs 17 residues. V dropped 0 bases and J dropped 5; count of bases not matched to a gene: 5. The CDR3 DNA sequence: TGTGCCACCAGTGATTTGGGTGGGACTAGCGGGGCCGAGACCCAGTACTTC. This codes for CATSDLGGTSGAETQYF.

The rearrangement uses TRBV4-1 and TRBJ2-5, with D possibly matching TRBD2 (5 bases). Trimming left V 1 base short and J 2 bases short, with 11 bases between. The CDR3 length is 15 residues. The V gene's germline CDR1 is MGHRA and CDR2 YSYEKL. In nucleotides, the CDR3 is TGCGCCAGCAGCCAAGGAGGTGGAGGTCAAGAGACCCAGTACTTC. Translating gives CASSQGGGGQETQYF.

J is TRBJ1-2 and V is TRBV7-9, with TRBD1 as a possible D gene (6 bases). With 5 bases removed from V and 1 base from J, the gap between germline ends came to 11 bases. This CDR3 is built from 14 residues. Germline CDR1 reads SEHNR; CDR2 reads FQNEAQ (reference sequence). This CDR3 is CASSRDNINYGYTF. The CDR3 region has the DNA TGTGCCAGCAGCCGGGACAACATTAACTATGGCTACACCTTC.

The V gene is TRBV30, the J gene TRBJ1-5, with D unresolved. Looked up from germline, CDR1 is GTSNPN and CDR2 is SVGIG (reference sequence). The CDR3 consists of 13 residues. Trimming cost V 0 bases and J 3 bases, with 6 bases left between them. CDR3 in amino acids: CAWSVLDNQPQHF. Written as DNA, the CDR3 is TGTGCCTGGAGTGTACTGGACAATCAGCCCCAGCATTTT. Filled out from reference TRBV30 and TRBJ1-5, the complete variable domain reads SQTIHQWPATLVQPVGSPLSLECTVEGTSNPNLYWYRQAAGRGLQLLFYSVGIGQISSEVPQNLSASRPQDRQFILSSKKLLLSDSGFYLCAWSVLDNQPQHFGDGTRLSIL.

This clone qualifies as medium-sized. Here the CDR3 reads CASSFLDRGHEQFF. The CDR3 region has the DNA TGTGCCAGCAGCTTCCTGGACAGGGGACATGAGCAGTTCTTC. The chain is built from TRBV7-9 and TRBJ2-1; 9 bases agree with TRBD1. The germline CDR1 and CDR2 sequences are SEHNR and FQNEAQ (reference sequence). The CDR3 is 14 residues long. The ends lost 3 bases at V and 8 bases at J; junction bases unmatched: 5. Combining the CDR3 with reference TRBV7-9 and TRBJ2-1 gives the whole variable domain DTGVSQNPRHKITKRGQNVTFRCDPISEHNRLYWYRQTLGQGPEFLTYFQNEAQLEKSRLLSDRFSAERPKGSFSTLEIQRTEQGDSAMYLCASSFLDRGHEQFFGPGTRLTVL.

The rearrangement joins TRBV29-1 to TRBJ2-7, with TRBD1 identical over 10 bases. The CDR3 spans 12 residues. Per germline, CDR1 SQVTM and CDR2 ANQGSEA. V lost 3 bases and J lost 4; bases outside the gene matches: 0. The CDR3: CSVEDRGYEQYF. The CDR3 DNA reads as TGCAGCGTTGAGGACAGGGGGTACGAGCAGTACTTC.

V and J are TRBV11-2 and TRBJ1-5; 12 nucleotides line up with TRBD1. The V segment lost 5 bases and the J segment 4 bases; nucleotides outside the gene matches: 6. The CDR3 length is 16 residues. Germline V CDR1 and CDR2: SGHAT, FQNNGV. The CDR3: CASSATGQGANQPQHF. The CDR3 DNA reads as TGTGCCAGCAGCGCAACGGGACAGGGGGCAAATCAGCCCCAGCATTTT. Looking up the rest from reference TRBV11-2 and TRBJ1-5 gives the full variable domain: EAGVAQSPRYKIIEKRQSVAFWCNPISGHATLYWYQQILGQGPKLLIQFQNNGVVDDSQLPKDRFSAERLKGVDSTLKIQPAKLEDSAVYLCASSATGQGANQPQHFGDGTRLSIL.

In DNA form, the CDR3 reads TGTGCCAGCAGTGAATTAGAGACAGGGGCTTTAACCGGGGAGCTGTTTTTT. The encoded protein is CASSELETGALTGELFF. V and J are TRBV25-1 and TRBJ2-2; 8 bases are shared with TRBD1. Germline CDR1 is MGHDK and CDR2 is SYGVNS. J lost 5 bases, V lost 1 base, and 9 bases had no gene match. The CDR3 is 17 residues long.